The present T cell receptor (beta chain) was sequenced within a study of CD8+CD57+ T cells in acquired aplastic anemia (dated by TCRdb to 2016 to 2019). Background on the whole study: A mean of approximately 3 ug of DNA, ranging from roughly 0.19 to 27.4 ug, was extracted from sorted CD4+ and CD8+ cells. A CD8+CD57+ expansion meant a frequency higher than the mean frequency seen in healthy subjects.

Reading the germline V gene gives CDR1 SGHTA and CDR2 FQGNSA. Compared with germline, V lacks 6 bases and J lacks 14 bases; bases without a gene match: 12. The CDR3 is 14 residues long, counting both termini. Just CDR3 DNA is preserved here, 42 bases in frame from base 1. General study outcomes and caveats: Although roughly 29 CD8+ CDR3 sequences were shared by patients and controls, these sequences appeared highly expressed in patients and within the immunodominant clones of patients. Between patients and healthy controls, no significant difference in CD8+ Simpson's diversity was found (P=0.060).

TCR beta VDJ combination and CDR3 sequence profiling used genomic DNA as the template. An Illumina HiSeq 2000 was used for TCR repertoire sequencing. In the original analysis: Repertoires were assessed using TRBV/TRBJ rearrangement plots, CDR3 size and DJ length profiles, and Simpson's diversity index. Whichever DNA sequence was most abundant in the deep sequencing data was defined as the immunodominant clone. CDR3 amino acid sequences were screened for sharing across subjects and compared with published repertoires and the VDJdb database. TCRdb trimmed public reads at Q25 via fastp, called clones via MiXCR and kept in-frame beta chains. Merged by CDR3 protein, the rows form single entries marked with the most common genes and DNA. TCRdb's processing, not the authors' own work, is the source of the V and J calls. The sample records 200,000 to 300,000 distinct CDR3 sequences, roughly 82% of which are singletons. Of the sample, less than 50% falls within the top ten clones.

The patients picked for sequencing were ones in whom flow cytometry had shown an expansion of CD8+CD57+ cells. Severe acquired aplastic anemia was diagnosed in all patients according to International Study of Aplastic Anemia and Agranulocytosis and Camitta criteria. At the time blood was sampled, none of the patients had received any therapy. The study deep-sequenced TCR repertoires of sorted CD4+ and CD8+ blood T cells from severe aplastic anemia patients and healthy subjects. Patients were enrolled under clinicaltrials.gov protocols 00001620, 01623167, 00001397, 00071045, 00081523 and 00961064 in the USA. Ficoll-Paque density gradient centrifugation was used to isolate peripheral blood mononuclear cells. Before DNA extraction, CD4+ and CD8+ T cells were sorted by FACS or by magnetic beads. This clonotype was observed once. Its antigen is not yet known. No conserved phenylalanine or tryptophan ends this CDR3, so it is likely a read error.

This receptor was obtained from a human donor with aplastic anemia. The chain is encoded by TRBV7-2 joined to TRBJ1-6, and 8 bases in between align with TRBD1. The sample comprised sorted CD4+, CD8+, or CD8+CD57+ T cells (not recorded which) from PBMCs. The CDR3 has the sequence CASSSDRGNSTLHS. In nucleotide form, the sequence is TGTGCCAGCAGTTCAGACAGGGGCAATTCTACCCTCCACTCT.